The clone carrying this TCR beta chain was seen at least ten times. Its antigen is not identified. Germline V gene data show CDR1 as SGHVS and CDR2 as FQNEAQ. CDR3 size: 14 residues. V was clipped by 5 bases and J by 5 bases, with 13 bases between them. MiXCR was run by TCRdb on the reads, yielding one entry per CDR3 protein. Counted here are over 150,000 distinct CDR3 sequences, 14% occurring once; the ten biggest clones make up 25% to 30%. This sample is drawn from a study of T cell repertoires in cytomegalovirus infection. Study information: Signatures in public TCR beta sequences pointed to both CMV infection and matching HLA type.

Study outcomes and limitations: In two of eight donors, the top clonotype was HLA-C-restricted CMV-specific.

The receptor comes from a human donor in good health (CMV status not recorded). Some clones in this sample may be carry-over from other donors' samples. The V gene is TRBV7-8, the J gene TRBJ2-1, with D perhaps matching TRBD1 (6 bases). Source material: PBMCs. The CDR3 sequence is CASSRRQVNNEQFF. The CDR3 DNA reads as TGTGCCAGCAGCCGAAGACAGGTTAACAATGAGCAGTTCTTC.